This T cell receptor beta chain originates from a study of T cell responses to AZD1222 COVID-19 vaccine. As for this clone: Its cognate antigen is unknown.

V was clipped by 3 bases and J by 6 bases; unmatched bases: 1. CDR3 length: 15 residues. CDR1 LGHDT and CDR2 YNNKEL come from the germline V gene (reference sequence). General study findings and limits: The span of vaccine-associated CD4 TCRs extended across spike, with dominance at 160-218 and 743-854. It should be noted that donors were predominantly white British and more often female, and clonal diversity was possibly underestimated. The study reported that nearly half of spike-specific TCRs target unmutated variant regions.

The table came from immunoSEQ multiplex PCR; TCRdb's copy has only in-frame clones and leaves some out. The table records around 140,000 clones, 85% to 90% of them present only once. The TCR comes from an adult who received the AZD1222 COVID-19 vaccine. This chain uses TRBV3-1 (or the pseudogene TRBV3-2) with TRBJ1-6, with 11 bases fitting TRBD1. This material consisted of peripheral blood, taken 28 days after the second AZD1222 dose. CDR3 sequence reads: CASSQGQGVNSPLHF. The CDR3 DNA reads as TGTGCCAGCAGCCAGGGACAGGGGGTTAATTCACCCCTCCACTTT.